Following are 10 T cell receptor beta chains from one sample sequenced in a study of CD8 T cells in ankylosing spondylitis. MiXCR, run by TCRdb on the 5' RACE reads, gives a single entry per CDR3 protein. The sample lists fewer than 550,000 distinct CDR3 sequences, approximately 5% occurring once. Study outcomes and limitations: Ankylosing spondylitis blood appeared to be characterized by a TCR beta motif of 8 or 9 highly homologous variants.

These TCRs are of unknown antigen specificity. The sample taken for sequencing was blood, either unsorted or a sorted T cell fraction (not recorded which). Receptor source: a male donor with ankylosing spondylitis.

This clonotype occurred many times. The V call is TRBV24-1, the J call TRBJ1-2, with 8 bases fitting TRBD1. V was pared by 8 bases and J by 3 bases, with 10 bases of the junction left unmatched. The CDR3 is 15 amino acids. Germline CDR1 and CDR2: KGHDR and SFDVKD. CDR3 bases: TGTGCCACCAACAATCCTCGGACAGGGCACTATGGCTACACCTTC. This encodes CATNNPRTGHYGYTF.

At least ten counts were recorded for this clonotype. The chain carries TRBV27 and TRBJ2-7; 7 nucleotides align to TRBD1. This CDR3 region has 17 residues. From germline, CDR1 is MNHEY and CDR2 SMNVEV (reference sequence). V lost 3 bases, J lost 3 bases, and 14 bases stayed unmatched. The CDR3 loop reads CASSFFPSTGKDYEQYF. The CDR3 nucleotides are TGTGCCAGCAGTTTCTTCCCGTCGACAGGGAAGGACTACGAGCAGTACTTC.

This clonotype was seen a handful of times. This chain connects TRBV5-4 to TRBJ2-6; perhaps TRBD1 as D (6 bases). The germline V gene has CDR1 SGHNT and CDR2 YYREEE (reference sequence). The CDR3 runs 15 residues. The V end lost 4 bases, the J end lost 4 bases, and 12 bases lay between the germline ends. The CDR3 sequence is CASSHRERGANVLTF. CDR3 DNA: TGTGCCAGCAGCCACAGGGAGAGGGGGGCCAACGTCCTGACTTTC.

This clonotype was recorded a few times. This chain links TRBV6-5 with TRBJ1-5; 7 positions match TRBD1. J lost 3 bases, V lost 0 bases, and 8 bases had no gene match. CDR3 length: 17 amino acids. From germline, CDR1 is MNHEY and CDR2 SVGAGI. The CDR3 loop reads CASSYSGTVGSNQPQHF. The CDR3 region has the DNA TGTGCCAGCAGTTACTCTGGGACAGTGGGGTCCAATCAGCCCCAGCATTTT.

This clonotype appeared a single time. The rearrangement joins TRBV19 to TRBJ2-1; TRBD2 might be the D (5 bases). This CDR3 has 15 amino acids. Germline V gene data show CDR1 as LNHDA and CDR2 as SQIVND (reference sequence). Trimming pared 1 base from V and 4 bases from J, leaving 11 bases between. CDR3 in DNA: TGTGCCAGTAGTATAGTACTACGGGATTACAATGAGCAGTTCTTC. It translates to CASSIVLRDYNEQFF.

The CDR3 reads CASSFRVSGNTIYF. The DNA for the CDR3 is TGTGCCAGCAGTTTCAGGGTCTCTGGAAACACCATATATTTT. V gene TRBV6-5 combines with J gene TRBJ1-3; a possible D gene is TRBD1 (5 bases). This CDR3 is 14 amino acids long. The germline gives CDR1 MNHEY, CDR2 SVGAGI. Trimming removed 4 bases at V and 0 bases at J, with 7 bases between.

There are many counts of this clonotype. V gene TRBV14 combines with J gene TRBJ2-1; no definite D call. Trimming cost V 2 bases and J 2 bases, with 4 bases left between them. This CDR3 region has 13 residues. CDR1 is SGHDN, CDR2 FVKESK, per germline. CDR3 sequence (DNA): TGTGCCAGCAGCCAATGGCCCTACAATGAGCAGTTCTTC. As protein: CASSQWPYNEQFF.

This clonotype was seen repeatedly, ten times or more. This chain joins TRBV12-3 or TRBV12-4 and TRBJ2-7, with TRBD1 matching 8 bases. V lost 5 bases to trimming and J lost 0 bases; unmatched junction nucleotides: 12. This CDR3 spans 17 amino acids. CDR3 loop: CASSPHTGGPSSYEQYF. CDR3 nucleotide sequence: TGTGCCAGCAGTCCGCATACAGGGGGTCCAAGCTCCTACGAGCAGTACTTC.

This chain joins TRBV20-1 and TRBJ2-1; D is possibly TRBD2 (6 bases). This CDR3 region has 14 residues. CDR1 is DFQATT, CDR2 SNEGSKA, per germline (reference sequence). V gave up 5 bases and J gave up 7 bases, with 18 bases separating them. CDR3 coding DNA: TGCAGTGCTCACCGTGGGACTGACTTTAATGAGCAGTTCTTC. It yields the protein CSAHRGTDFNEQFF.

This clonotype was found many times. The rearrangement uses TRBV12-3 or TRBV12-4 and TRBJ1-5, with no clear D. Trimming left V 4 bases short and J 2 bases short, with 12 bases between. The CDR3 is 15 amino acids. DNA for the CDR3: TGTGCCAGCAGTTCATACAGTGAAGGCAATCAGCCCCAGCATTTT. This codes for CASSSYSEGNQPQHF.